This T cell receptor (beta chain) is drawn from a study of shared clonotypes between healthy human individuals. The CDR3 runs to 16 residues. The V and J ends lost 4 bases and 0 bases respectively, with 13 bases between them. Germline CDR1 SGHRS, CDR2 YFSETQ. Data came from immunoSEQ multiplex PCR; TCRdb stores just in-frame clones and leaves some out. The sample contains 2 million to 2.5 million clones, approximately 95% of which appear only once. This sequence joins TRBV5-1 and TRBJ2-2; D is unclear. The sequence was obtained from a man between 18 and 35 years old in good health. The sample comprised naive CD4+ T cells sorted from blood. Subset specified: CD45RA+ positively selected. CDR3 bases: TGCGCCAGCAGCCATCTGACGCAAACGAACACCGGGGAGCTGTTTTTT. Protein: CASSHLTQTNTGELFF.